This entry lists 17 T cell receptor beta chains sequenced from one sample in a study of identical twins. TCRdb fed the 5' RACE reads into MiXCR, producing one record per CDR3 protein. The table shows approximately 500,000 distinct CDR3 sequences, with roughly 26% occurring only once. These same records also appear under a second study, on T cells expressing NK-cell markers.

The source material was CD4+ T cells sorted from blood. These receptors originate from a woman aged 18-29 years in good health.

The CDR3 loop reads CASSRPNRNTEAFF. In DNA form, the CDR3 reads TGTGCCAGCAGCAGACCCAACAGGAACACTGAAGCTTTCTTT. The chain has TRBV7-9 and TRBJ1-1, with unresolved D. The V and J ends lost 5 bases and 1 base respectively, with 11 bases between them. The CDR3 sequence is 14 residues long. Germline CDR1 and CDR2: SEHNR and FQNEAQ (reference sequence).

This clonotype was found a few times. J is TRBJ2-2 and V is TRBV20-1, with D possibly called TRBD1 or TRBD2 (5 bases each). Germline assignment: CDR1 DFQATT and CDR2 SNEGSKA (reference sequence). The V gene lost 0 bases and the J gene lost 8 bases, with 10 bases spanning the gap. This CDR3 region has 13 residues. CDR3 in amino acids: CSAREGVTGELFF. CDR3 DNA: TGCAGTGCTAGAGAGGGGGTGACAGGGGAGCTGTTTTTT.

This chain links TRBV3-1 with TRBJ1-1; no clear D. The CDR3 consists of 12 residues. Germline V gene sequence: CDR1 LGHDT, CDR2 YNNKEL (reference sequence). Trimming removed 4 bases at V and 11 bases at J, with 14 bases between. CDR3: CASSRRTTEAFF. Written as DNA, the CDR3 is TGTGCCAGCAGCCGACGGACCACGGAGGCTTTCTTT. Together with reference TRBV3-1 and TRBJ1-1, the CDR3 gives the full variable domain: DTAVSQTPKYLVTQMGNDKSIKCEQNLGHDTMYWYKQDSKKFLKIMFSYNNKELIINETVPNRFSPKSPDKAHLNLHINSLELGDSAVYFCASSRRTTEAFFGQGTRLTVV.

The V call is TRBV11-2, the J call TRBJ2-7; TRBD2 matches 9 bases. CDR1 and CDR2 from the germline V gene are SGHAT and FQNNGV. Unmatched junction bases numbered 10, after V lost 1 base and J lost 0 bases. This CDR3 region has 18 residues. CDR3 coding DNA: TGTGCCAGCAGCTTAGGGTCCCAAGGCGGGAGGGCCTCCTACGAGCAGTACTTC. Protein: CASSLGSQGGRASYEQYF.

This clonotype has only a few counts. J is TRBJ2-5 and V is TRBV7-6, with TRBD2 matching 9 bases. CDR1 and CDR2 (germline): SGHVS, FNYEAQ. J gave up 5 bases and V 2 bases, and 15 bases lay outside the gene matches. The CDR3 is 18 amino acids. The CDR3 bases are TGTGCCAGCAGCTTATCGATGTTGTCTAGCGGGGTTGGGGAGACCCAGTACTTC. Translating gives CASSLSMLSSGVGETQYF.

V is TRBV11-2 and J is TRBJ2-1, with D unresolved. Germline V gene data show CDR1 as SGHAT and CDR2 as FQNNGV. CDR3 length equals 13 residues. Trimming left V 4 bases short and J 5 bases short, with 9 bases between. This CDR3 reads CASSSTHDNEQFF. The CDR3 DNA reads as TGTGCCAGCAGCTCAACCCATGACAATGAGCAGTTCTTC.

This clonotype has just a few counts. The gene calls are TRBV6-2 or TRBV6-3 and TRBJ2-5; D may correspond to TRBD1 or TRBD2 (5 bases each). The V gene's germline CDR1 is MNHEY and CDR2 SVGEGT. Trimming removed 7 bases at V and 6 bases at J, with 15 bases between. The CDR3 length is 13 residues. This chain's CDR3 is CASTLRGAKTQYF. CDR3 DNA sequence: TGTGCCAGCACCTTACGAGGGGCGAAGACCCAGTACTTC.

The J gene is TRBJ2-7, the V gene TRBV18; a weak D match, TRBD2 (5 bases). The V and J ends lost 6 bases and 3 bases respectively, with 15 bases between them. The CDR3 spans 14 residues. CDR1 is KGHSH, CDR2 LQKENI, per germline. The CDR3 region has the DNA TGTGCCAGCTCTCCCGGCGGGTTCGGCTACGAGCAGTACTTC. Translation gives CASSPGGFGYEQYF.

The CDR3 region is CASSYGGGAEAFF. The CDR3 DNA is TGCGCCAGCTCCTATGGGGGGGGCGCGGAAGCTTTCTTT. The V call is TRBV5-1, the J call TRBJ1-1; tentative D call: TRBD1 (6 bases). The germline V gene has CDR1 SGHRS and CDR2 YFSETQ. Deletions cut 7 bases from V and 8 bases from J, with 18 bases between. This CDR3 spans 13 amino acids.

The chain employs TRBV5-5 and TRBJ2-7; 9 bases are shared with TRBD1. V dropped 5 bases and J dropped 3; count of bases not matched to a gene: 9. CDR3 length equals 15 residues. Germline-derived CDR1 and CDR2 are SGHKS and YYEKEE (reference sequence). The CDR3 DNA sequence: TGTGCCAGCAGGCCCCGGACAGGGGCCAACTACGAGCAGTACTTC. Protein product: CASRPRTGANYEQYF.

The rearrangement uses TRBV5-1 and TRBJ2-3; D perhaps matches TRBD2 (5 bases). The germline V gene encodes CDR1 SGHRS and CDR2 YFSETQ. This CDR3 region has 16 residues. V lost 1 base to trimming and J lost 2 bases, with 14 bases between them. The chain's CDR3 is CASSLSSRGSTDTQYF. In DNA, the CDR3 is TGCGCCAGCAGCTTGAGTAGCCGGGGATCCACAGATACGCAGTATTTT.

There are a few counts of this clonotype. V and J are TRBV2 and TRBJ1-2, with D unclear. The CDR3 sequence is 13 residues long. Germline CDR1 reads SNHLY; CDR2 reads FYNNEI. Trimming took 7 bases from V and 3 from J, leaving 12 bases between them. CDR3 sequence reads: CASIFRADYGYTF. DNA of the CDR3: TGTGCCAGCATTTTCCGGGCGGACTATGGCTACACCTTC.

Only a few counts were recorded for this clonotype. This chain links TRBV20-1 with TRBJ2-1; 7 bases are a match to TRBD2. The trim removed 5 bases at V and 3 bases at J, leaving 4 bases unmatched. CDR1 and CDR2 from the germline V gene are DFQATT and SNEGSKA (reference sequence). The CDR3 contains 13 residues. This CDR3 is CSARTSVYNEQFF. The CDR3 bases are TGCAGTGCTCGGACTAGTGTCTACAATGAGCAGTTCTTC.

This rearrangement joins TRBV29-1 to TRBJ1-1; no firm D call. The V gene lost 8 bases and the J gene lost 0 bases, with 19 bases spanning the gap. Germline loops: CDR1 SQVTM, CDR2 ANQGSEA. The CDR3 spans 15 residues. The CDR3 sequence: CSTQRGVGMNTEAFF. The DNA of the CDR3 is TGCAGCACCCAACGGGGTGTGGGGATGAACACTGAAGCTTTCTTT.

The chain recombines TRBV5-1 with TRBJ2-1; 9 positions match TRBD1. V was pared by 7 bases and J by 4 bases, with 12 bases of the junction left unmatched. CDR3 length equals 16 residues. Germline V CDR1 and CDR2: SGHRS, YFSETQ. This CDR3 reads CASGPTGTGFYNEQFF. In DNA, the CDR3 is TGCGCCAGCGGCCCGACCGGGACAGGGTTTTACAATGAGCAGTTCTTC.

This clonotype was seen a few times. The chain uses TRBV11-2 and TRBJ2-2; 9 bases are a match to TRBD1. The germline gives CDR1 SGHAT, CDR2 FQNNGV. The CDR3 has 16 residues. Germline trimming cut 5 bases from V and 4 bases from J; bases unmatched to any gene: 8. This CDR3 is CASSQRTGVSTGELFF. CDR3 coding DNA: TGTGCCAGCAGCCAAAGGACAGGGGTATCCACCGGGGAGCTGTTTTTT.

This clonotype was observed a handful of times. CDR3 sequence (DNA): TGTGCCAGCAGTCCCAGTGGGGCGGGTAATACGCAGTATTTT. This translates into CASSPSGAGNTQYF. The chain joins TRBV12-3 or TRBV12-4 to TRBJ2-3; D tentatively fits TRBD1 or TRBD2 (5 bases each). CDR3 length: 14 amino acids. Trimming cost V 5 bases and J 7 bases, with 16 bases left between them.